These 27 T cell receptor beta chains came from one sample sequenced in a study of cytomegalovirus exposure and HLA in healthy donors (TCRdb year 2017). Preparation of the library involved the immunoSEQ multiplex PCR assay. The immuneACCESS repertoire file appears here via TCRdb, limited to in-frame rearrangements. These files lack a portion of the clones; in checked studies, under half of the deficit traces to unresolved V genes, and the cause of the others is not known. The sample table shows 120,000 or so clones, and roughly 90% are seen once. 1.5% to 2.5% of the sample comes from the top ten. Sequencing input: PBMCs. Receptor source: a woman aged 18-29 years in good health and CMV-seronegative.

This CDR3 is CASSKGLAVFTGELFF. The DNA of the CDR3 is TGTGCCAGCAGCAAGGGACTAGCGGTATTCACCGGGGAGCTGTTTTTT. The chain is built from TRBV5-8 and TRBJ2-2; 11 bases align to TRBD2. Looked up from germline, CDR1 is SGHTS and CDR2 is YDEGEE. The CDR3 is made up of 16 amino acids. Unmatched junction bases numbered 6, after V lost 4 bases and J lost 4 bases.

This sequence joins TRBV12-5 and TRBJ2-1, with 9 bases that match TRBD2. Per the germline V gene, CDR1 is LGHNT and CDR2 is FRNRAP. J was trimmed by 2 bases and V by 4 bases; bases with no gene match: 9. There are 17 residues in the CDR3. CDR3 nucleotides: TGTGCTAGTGGTTCACTCCCCGGACTAGCGCCCTACAATGAGCAGTTCTTC. It encodes CASGSLPGLAPYNEQFF.

The chain combines TRBV6-1 with TRBJ2-7, with 7 bases matching TRBD2. CDR3 length: 12 residues. The germline gives CDR1 MNHNS, CDR2 SASEGT. After removal of 5 bases from V and 10 bases from J, the junction contained 8 bases not matched to a gene. CDR3 sequence reads: CASSSLGGKQYF. The CDR3 region has the DNA TGTGCCAGCAGTTCACTCGGGGGGAAACAGTACTTC.

The chain combines TRBV4-1 with TRBJ1-2, with 10 bases that match TRBD1. The CDR3 consists of 15 residues. The J segment lost 3 bases and the V segment lost 1 base, leaving 2 bases of the junction unmatched. Germline CDR1 reads MGHRA; CDR2 reads YSYEKL. CDR3: CASSQVGTGDYGYTF. CDR3 in DNA: TGCGCCAGCAGCCAAGTAGGGACAGGGGACTATGGCTACACCTTC.

This chain joins TRBV18 and TRBJ2-3; 7 nucleotides line up with TRBD2. The length of the CDR3 is 16 residues. Germline CDR1 reads KGHSH; CDR2 reads LQKENI. The J segment lost 1 base and the V segment lost 0 bases, leaving 4 bases of the junction unmatched. The chain's CDR3 is CASSPPGGRRTDTQYF. DNA of the CDR3: TGTGCCAGCTCACCACCGGGGGGGAGGCGCACAGATACGCAGTATTTT.

This chain links TRBV7-2 with TRBJ2-7; no clear D gene. Looked up from germline, CDR1 is SGHTA and CDR2 is FQGNSA. This CDR3 is 14 amino acids long. Trimming pared 7 bases from V and 0 bases from J, leaving 13 bases between. The CDR3 here is CASNYLNGSYEQYF. Here the CDR3 DNA reads TGTGCCAGCAATTACTTGAACGGCTCCTACGAGCAGTACTTC. The complete variable domain, with remaining parts taken from reference TRBV7-2 and TRBJ2-7, reads GAGVSQSPSNKVTEKGKDVELRCDPISGHTALYWYRQSLGQGLEFLIYFQGNSAPDKSGLPSDRFSAERTGGSVSTLTIQRTQQEDSAVYLCASNYLNGSYEQYFGPGTRLTVT.

The chain couples TRBV6-6 to TRBJ2-3; D might be TRBD1 (6 bases). This CDR3 has 14 residues. Trimming shortened V by 7 bases and J by 3 bases, and 14 bases separated the two germline ends. Germline-derived CDR1 and CDR2 are MNHNY and SVGAGI (reference sequence). The CDR3 reads CASKDSQRTDTQYF. Written as DNA, the CDR3 is TGTGCCAGCAAGGACAGCCAAAGGACAGATACGCAGTATTTT.

The chain carries TRBV4-1 and TRBJ2-7; 9 nucleotides align to TRBD2. Germline V gene sequence: CDR1 MGHRA, CDR2 YSYEKL. The CDR3 has 15 residues. V shed 0 bases and J 2 bases; nucleotides not matched to a gene: 2. CDR3 sequence (DNA): TGCGCCAGCAGCCAAGATGCGGGAGGGACCTACGAGCAGTACTTC. Translated, it gives CASSQDAGGTYEQYF.

In DNA form, the CDR3 reads TGCAGCGTTTCACGCCCCGGGACTAGCGTTTACAATGAGCAGTTCTTC. It codes for CSVSRPGTSVYNEQFF. The V and J genes are TRBV29-1 and TRBJ2-1, with TRBD2 matching 10 bases. Germline V gene sequence: CDR1 SQVTM, CDR2 ANQGSEA. V dropped 5 bases and J dropped 4; count of bases not matched to a gene: 11. The CDR3 sequence is 16 residues long.

V is TRBV5-6 and J is TRBJ2-7; 14 bases are shared with TRBD2. Germline loops: CDR1 SGHDT, CDR2 YYEEEE. Trimming at V came to 6 bases and at J to 0 bases, leaving 5 bases not matched to a gene. The CDR3 totals 16 residues. The CDR3 loop reads CASTPGTSGSSYEQYF. In DNA form, the CDR3 reads TGTGCCAGCACCCCGGGGACTAGCGGGAGCTCCTACGAGCAGTACTTC.

J is TRBJ2-1 and V is TRBV18, with D tentatively TRBD1 (6 bases). Per the germline V gene, CDR1 is KGHSH and CDR2 is LQKENI. The CDR3 length is 14 residues. Between the trimmed V and J ends, which lost 2 bases and 8 bases, there was a span of 13 bases. The chain's CDR3 is CASSPGTRKDEQFF. CDR3 DNA sequence: TGTGCCAGCTCACCAGGGACAAGAAAGGATGAGCAGTTCTTC. Drawing the rest from reference TRBV18 and TRBJ2-1, the complete variable domain is NAGVMQNPRHLVRRRGQEARLRCSPMKGHSHVYWYRQLPEEGLKFMVYLQKENIIDESGMPKERFSAEFPKEGPSILRIQQVVRGDSAAYFCASSPGTRKDEQFFGPGTRLTVL.

This clone was found once. The chain links TRBV11-3 to TRBJ2-7, with D possibly TRBD1 on 5 matching bases. The length of the CDR3 is 16 residues. Trimming stripped 5 bases from V and 5 bases from J, with 22 bases between. The germline V gene encodes CDR1 SGHNT and CDR2 YENEEA. The CDR3 DNA reads TGTGCCAGCAGCCACCCCCCCAGGGCCCCCCGGGACGAGCAGTACTTC. Translating it yields CASSHPPRAPRDEQYF.

The chain links TRBV13 to TRBJ1-2; D remains ambiguous. Deletions cut 3 bases from V and 4 bases from J, with 15 bases between. The CDR3 consists of 15 residues. Germline V CDR1 and CDR2: PRHDT, FYEKMQ (reference sequence). CDR3 bases: TGTGCCAGCAGCTTTGCGGGCAGGAGGGTCTATGGCTACACCTTC. Translating gives CASSFAGRRVYGYTF. The variable domain in full, completed from reference TRBV13 and TRBJ1-2, reads AAGVIQSPRHLIKEKRETATLKCYPIPRHDTVYWYQQGPGQDPQFLISFYEKMQSDKGSIPDRFSAQQFSDYHSELNMSSLELGDSALYFCASSFAGRRVYGYTFGSGTRLTVV.

The rearrangement uses TRBV11-2 and TRBJ2-7; perhaps TRBD2 as D (6 bases). CDR3 size: 13 residues. V was pared by 3 bases and J by 0 bases, with 6 bases between. Germline CDR1 is SGHAT and CDR2 is FQNNGV. CDR3 loop: CASSFGGSYEQYF. The DNA of the CDR3 is TGTGCCAGCAGCTTCGGGGGCTCCTACGAGCAGTACTTC.

The V and J genes are TRBV29-1 and TRBJ2-5; no reliable D call. The CDR3 runs 15 residues. V was clipped by 0 bases and J by 3 bases, with 14 bases between them. Germline lookup yields CDR1 SQVTM and CDR2 ANQGSEA. This CDR3 reads CSVEDRGQIKETQYF. CDR3 DNA: TGCAGCGTTGAAGATCGTGGCCAAATTAAAGAGACCCAGTACTTC.

This chain connects TRBV7-2 to TRBJ2-1, with 14 bases matching TRBD2. Germline V gene data show CDR1 as SGHTA and CDR2 as FQGNSA. The CDR3 consists of 17 residues. After removal of 2 bases from V and 8 bases from J, the junction contained 8 bases not matched to a gene. Written as DNA, the CDR3 is TGTGCCAGCAGCTTACTCGGGACTAGCGGGAGTCTCTATGAGCAGTTCTTC. Protein product: CASSLLGTSGSLYEQFF.

The J gene is TRBJ1-1, the V gene TRBV5-1; 8 nucleotides match TRBD1. Trimming removed 4 bases from V and 3 bases from J; junction bases left unmatched: 11. The CDR3 spans 16 residues. Germline CDR1 is SGHRS and CDR2 is YFSETQ. DNA of the CDR3: TGCGCCAGCAGCCGTCGGACAGGGCGCGCTTACACTGAAGCTTTCTTT. Translation gives CASSRRTGRAYTEAFF. Looking up the rest from reference TRBV5-1 and TRBJ1-1 gives the full variable domain: KAGVTQTPRYLIKTRGQQVTLSCSPISGHRSVSWYQQTPGQGLQFLFEYFSETQRNKGNFPGRFSGRQFSNSRSEMNVSTLELGDSALYLCASSRRTGRAYTEAFFGQGTRLTVV.

The chain joins TRBV2 to TRBJ2-4; a weak D match, TRBD1 (5 bases). The length of the CDR3 is 12 residues. Germline loops: CDR1 SNHLY, CDR2 FYNNEI. The V gene lost 6 bases and the J gene lost 7 bases, with 10 bases spanning the gap. CDR3 sequence (DNA): TGTGCCAGCAGCCCAGGGCGTAACATTCAGTACTTC. Residues: CASSPGRNIQYF.

This chain joins TRBV11-3 and TRBJ2-1; a possible D gene is TRBD2 (5 bases). This CDR3 contains 16 residues. Germline loops: CDR1 SGHNT, CDR2 YENEEA. The V end was cut by 5 bases, the J end by 3 bases, with 17 bases between. DNA for the CDR3: TGTGCCAGCAGCCTCCGAGGAAGCGGCGGCTACAATGAGCAGTTCTTC. It yields the protein CASSLRGSGGYNEQFF. Complete variable domain (other parts from reference TRBV11-3 and TRBJ2-1): EAGVVQSPRYKIIEKKQPVAFWCNPISGHNTLYWYLQNLGQGPELLIRYENEEAVDDSQLPKDRFSAERLKGVDSTLKIQPAELGDSAVYLCASSLRGSGGYNEQFFGPGTRLTVL.

The chain uses TRBV7-3 and TRBJ2-5; 7 bases agree with TRBD2. Germline values: CDR1 SGHTA, CDR2 FQGTGA. V shed 2 bases and J 5 bases; nucleotides not matched to a gene: 2. The CDR3 loop spans 13 amino acids. The CDR3 bases are TGTGCCAGCAGCTTATACGGGAGGGAGACCCAGTACTTC. This translates into CASSLYGRETQYF.

The chain uses TRBV19 and TRBJ2-1, with 12 positions matching TRBD2. Unmatched junction bases numbered 14, after V lost 5 bases and J lost 9 bases. This CDR3 is 17 amino acids long. Germline values: CDR1 LNHDA, CDR2 SQIVND (reference sequence). The CDR3 region is CASSSQLTSGRPREQFF. The CDR3 bases are TGTGCCAGTAGTTCCCAATTAACTAGCGGGAGGCCCCGTGAGCAGTTCTTC.

The chain is built from TRBV5-1 and TRBJ2-7; 10 nucleotides align to TRBD2. CDR3 length: 17 residues. Germline CDR1 reads SGHRS; CDR2 reads YFSETQ. The junction had 10 bases not matched to a gene; V was cut back by 0 bases and J by 4 bases. CDR3 residues: CASSLAPGTSVLYEQYF. CDR3 nucleotide sequence: TGCGCCAGCAGCTTGGCCCCCGGGACTAGCGTCTTATACGAGCAGTACTTC.

This rearrangement joins TRBV4-1 to TRBJ1-2, with D possibly TRBD1 on 5 matching bases. CDR3 length: 14 residues. The V and J ends lost 4 bases and 3 bases respectively, with 12 bases between them. Germline V lookup: CDR1 MGHRA, CDR2 YSYEKL. This chain's CDR3 is CASSLGQSDYGYTF. The CDR3 nucleotides read TGCGCCAGCAGCCTGGGGCAGAGCGACTATGGCTACACCTTC.

The chain joins TRBV28 to TRBJ2-5; TRBD2 matches 7 bases. The V segment lost 6 bases and the J segment 4 bases; nucleotides outside the gene matches: 14. Germline-derived CDR1 and CDR2 are MDHEN and SYDVKM. There are 16 residues in the CDR3. The CDR3 reads CASSPYGGGRGETQYF. The CDR3 DNA reads TGTGCCAGCAGCCCATATGGGGGGGGGAGGGGAGAGACCCAGTACTTC.

This clone was counted once. CDR3 DNA sequence: TGTGCCAGCAGTTTATTTAATTTATTGAACACTGAAGCTTTCTTT. This codes for CASSLFNLLNTEAFF. V usage is TRBV28 and J usage is TRBJ1-1; D not resolved. From germline, CDR1 is MDHEN and CDR2 SYDVKM. This CDR3 region has 15 residues. Trimming removed 1 base from V and 0 bases from J, with 9 bases in between.

The V gene is TRBV15, the J gene TRBJ2-2; 8 bases are shared with TRBD1. Germline trimming cut 3 bases from V and 2 bases from J; bases unmatched to any gene: 2. From germline, CDR1 is LNHNV and CDR2 YYDKDF (reference sequence). The CDR3 has 15 residues. For the CDR3, the DNA is TGTGCCACCAGCAGGGACAGGGATAACACCGGGGAGCTGTTTTTT. Translating gives CATSRDRDNTGELFF.

The rearrangement uses TRBV11-3 and TRBJ1-3, with TRBD1 identical over 11 bases. This CDR3 comprises 16 residues. Germline V gives CDR1 SGHNT, CDR2 YENEEA. The V gene end was trimmed by 5 bases and the J gene end by 2 bases; junction bases not matched to a gene: 5. This CDR3 reads CASSTRTGGPGNTIYF. The CDR3 DNA reads TGTGCCAGCAGCACCAGGACAGGGGGCCCTGGAAACACCATATATTTT.